Below are 27 T cell receptor beta chains sequenced from a single sample in a study of PD-L1 blockade in urothelial cancer. The assay was immunoSEQ multiplex PCR, and TCRdb's table has in-frame clones only and misses some. This sample has around 93,000 clones, with roughly 80% found just once. The time point here: peripheral blood 6 weeks after treatment start. The sample was PBMCs, taken around atezolizumab (anti-PD-L1) treatment. The receptors were sampled from a man between 65 and 79 years old with urothelial cancer.

This sequence joins TRBV7-2 and TRBJ2-7; TRBD2 matches at 8 bases. Trimming at V came to 5 bases and at J to 3 bases, leaving 12 bases not matched to a gene. CDR3 length: 16 residues. From germline, CDR1 is SGHTA and CDR2 FQGNSA. CDR3 residues: CASSLRSGRSFYEQYF. CDR3 sequence (DNA): TGTGCCAGCAGCCTACGGAGCGGGAGAAGTTTCTACGAGCAGTACTTC.

In its sample, this clone was seen once. This chain joins TRBV5-1 and TRBJ1-5; 7 bases align to TRBD1. V trimming: 2 bases; J trimming: 5 bases; junction bases outside the gene matches: 4. The CDR3 has 14 residues. Germline V gene sequence: CDR1 SGHRS, CDR2 YFSETQ. The CDR3 DNA follows: TGCGCCAGCAGCTTACAGGGGCCCCATCAGCCCCAGCATTTT. Amino acid sequence: CASSLQGPHQPQHF.

V and J are TRBV7-8 and TRBJ2-5; possible D gene TRBD2, 5 bases. The germline gives CDR1 SGHVS, CDR2 FQNEAQ. This CDR3 spans 14 amino acids. Trimming took 5 bases from V and 5 from J, leaving 15 bases between them. In nucleotides, the CDR3 is TGTGCCAGCAGCCGCCCCAGCGGCGGGGAGACCCAGTACTTC. Its protein is CASSRPSGGETQYF.

The chain joins TRBV7-3 to TRBJ2-3, with 11 bases lining up with TRBD2. From germline, CDR1 is SGHTA and CDR2 FQGTGA. The CDR3 is 15 residues long. The V gene end was trimmed by 4 bases and the J gene end by 1 base; junction bases not matched to a gene: 1. CDR3 sequence (DNA): TGTGCCAGCAGCTATAGCGGGAGGGGCACAGATACGCAGTATTTT. Protein product: CASSYSGRGTDTQYF. The variable domain in full, completed from reference TRBV7-3 and TRBJ2-3, reads GAGVSQTPSNKVTEKGKYVELRCDPISGHTALYWYRQSLGQGPEFLIYFQGTGAADDSGLPNDRFFAVRPEGSVSTLKIQRTERGDSAVYLCASSYSGRGTDTQYFGPGTRLTVL.

This clone was seen ten or more times. The V gene is TRBV13, the J gene TRBJ1-1, with 8 bases fitting TRBD1. The CDR3 totals 18 residues. CDR1 and CDR2 (germline): PRHDT, FYEKMQ (reference sequence). Trimming at V came to 5 bases and at J to 0 bases, leaving 14 bases not matched to a gene. CDR3 DNA: TGTGCCAGCAGCCCGGCCCACAGGGGGGCATACATGAACACTGAAGCTTTCTTT. This codes for CASSPAHRGAYMNTEAFF.

The chain combines TRBV4-2 with TRBJ2-2, with a weak D call TRBD2 (6 bases). V was shortened by 4 bases and J by 7 bases, with 13 bases between the two germline ends. This CDR3 contains 14 residues. Germline V lookup: CDR1 LGHNA, CDR2 YNFKEQ. CDR3 DNA sequence: TGTGCCAGCAGCCGAGCGGGTTCGGGCGGGGAGCTGTTTTTT. Protein sequence: CASSRAGSGGELFF.

The gene calls are TRBV6-1 and TRBJ1-2; no clear D. CDR3 length equals 14 residues. From germline, CDR1 is MNHNS and CDR2 SASEGT. Trimming pared 5 bases from V and 0 bases from J, leaving 10 bases between. The CDR3 protein is CASSPRETNYGYTF. The DNA for the CDR3 is TGTGCCAGCAGTCCCCGGGAAACTAACTATGGCTACACCTTC.

J is TRBJ2-1 and V is TRBV18; 7 bases match TRBD2. The J segment lost 3 bases and the V segment lost 2 bases, leaving 4 bases of the junction unmatched. Per the germline V gene, CDR1 is KGHSH and CDR2 is LQKENI. The length of the CDR3 is 15 residues. The CDR3 spells CASSPASGDYNEQFF. As DNA, the CDR3 is TGTGCCAGCTCACCAGCCAGCGGGGACTACAATGAGCAGTTCTTC. The full variable domain, with the rest looked up from reference TRBV18 and TRBJ2-1, is NAGVMQNPRHLVRRRGQEARLRCSPMKGHSHVYWYRQLPEEGLKFMVYLQKENIIDESGMPKERFSAEFPKEGPSILRIQQVVRGDSAAYFCASSPASGDYNEQFFGPGTRLTVL.

There are a few counts of this clone. The rearrangement uses TRBV7-9 and TRBJ2-7; D call uncertain. The CDR3 contains 13 residues. The germline V gene encodes CDR1 SEHNR and CDR2 FQNEAQ (reference sequence). The V gene lost 5 bases and the J gene lost 2 bases, with 10 bases spanning the gap. The DNA of the CDR3 is TGTGCCAGCAGCCCAACTCGAACCTACGAGCAGTACTTC. This gives the protein CASSPTRTYEQYF.

The CDR3 protein is CASSSSGGAGNEQFF. The CDR3 DNA reads TGTGCCAGCAGCTCTAGCGGGGGGGCTGGGAATGAGCAGTTCTTC. The chain couples TRBV7-3 to TRBJ2-1; 12 bases map to TRBD2. CDR1 is SGHTA, CDR2 FQGTGA, per germline. The CDR3 is 15 residues long. Losses at the gene ends were 4 bases for V and 7 bases for J; bases not matched to a gene: 5.

The CDR3 spells CASSPRGQNTEAFF. The CDR3 DNA reads as TGTGCCAGTAGTCCCAGGGGGCAAAACACTGAAGCTTTCTTT. The J gene is TRBJ1-1, the V gene TRBV19; 8 bases align to TRBD1. The CDR3 has 14 residues. Germline CDR1 LNHDA, CDR2 SQIVND (reference sequence). The V gene end was trimmed by 5 bases and the J gene end by 2 bases; junction bases not matched to a gene: 4. Drawing the rest from reference TRBV19 and TRBJ1-1, the complete variable domain is DGGITQSPKYLFRKEGQNVTLSCEQNLNHDAMYWYRQDPGQGLRLIYYSQIVNDFQKGDIAEGYSVSREKKESFPLTVTSAQKNPTAFYLCASSPRGQNTEAFFGQGTRLTVV.

The V and J genes are TRBV11-2 and TRBJ2-2; TRBD1 aligns across 9 bases. Trimming cost V 5 bases and J 1 base; bases outside gene matches: 5. Germline assignment: CDR1 SGHAT and CDR2 FQNNGV. The CDR3 covers 16 residues. The CDR3 DNA reads TGTGCCAGCAGCCCCCGGGACAGGGAGAACACCGGGGAGCTGTTTTTT. This gives the protein CASSPRDRENTGELFF.

The genes are TRBV30 and TRBJ2-3; the D gene is possibly TRBD1 (7 bases). With 5 bases removed from V and 0 bases from J, the gap between germline ends came to 15 bases. The length of the CDR3 is 15 residues. Germline V CDR1 and CDR2: GTSNPN, SVGIG (reference sequence). The DNA of the CDR3 is TGTGCCTGGGACAGGGAGGCCTCTAGCACAGATACGCAGTATTTT. Its translation is CAWDREASSTDTQYF.

The chain recombines TRBV9 with TRBJ1-2, with 7 bases matching TRBD1. The CDR3 totals 13 residues. CDR1 SGDLS and CDR2 YYNGEE come from the germline V gene. Trimming removed 0 bases from V and 7 bases from J; junction bases left unmatched: 3. CDR3 in amino acids: CASSVEAGGGYTF. The CDR3 nucleotides are TGTGCCAGCAGCGTAGAGGCAGGGGGTGGCTACACCTTC.

J is TRBJ2-3 and V is TRBV5-4; D uncertain. V lost 4 bases and J 0 bases, leaving 15 bases between the germline ends. The CDR3 length is 16 residues. The germline CDR1 and CDR2 sequences are SGHNT and YYREEE (reference sequence). The CDR3 spells CASSRPSGSSTDTQYF. Here the CDR3 DNA reads TGTGCCAGCAGCAGGCCTTCGGGTTCAAGCACAGATACGCAGTATTTT.

The rearrangement uses TRBV19 and TRBJ2-7, with 7 bases identical to TRBD1. The J segment lost 1 base and the V segment lost 4 bases, leaving 4 bases of the junction unmatched. The CDR3 runs to 14 residues. The germline gives CDR1 LNHDA, CDR2 SQIVND (reference sequence). This chain's CDR3 is CASSTWDSSYEQYF. The CDR3, as DNA: TGTGCCAGTAGTACTTGGGACAGTTCCTACGAGCAGTACTTC. Full variable domain (rest looked up from reference TRBV19 and TRBJ2-7): DGGITQSPKYLFRKEGQNVTLSCEQNLNHDAMYWYRQDPGQGLRLIYYSQIVNDFQKGDIAEGYSVSREKKESFPLTVTSAQKNPTAFYLCASSTWDSSYEQYFGPGTRLTVT.

This sequence joins TRBV29-1 and TRBJ2-2, with TRBD2 identical over 8 bases. V lost 6 bases to trimming and J lost 7 bases; unmatched junction nucleotides: 7. CDR3 size: 13 residues. Germline V gene data show CDR1 as SQVTM and CDR2 as ANQGSEA. In DNA, the CDR3 is TGCAGCGTCGGGACCGGGGGGGGCGGGGAGCTGTTTTTT. Amino acid sequence: CSVGTGGGGELFF.

The chain is built from TRBV30 and TRBJ1-3; D not resolved. Trimming cost V 2 bases and J 0 bases, with 14 bases left between them. Germline CDR1 is GTSNPN and CDR2 is SVGIG (reference sequence). The CDR3 length is 16 residues. The CDR3 DNA sequence: TGTGCCTGGAGTCCCGACAAGTATTACTCTGGAAACACCATATATTTT. The encoded protein is CAWSPDKYYSGNTIYF.

The chain has TRBV6-1 and TRBJ1-2; 9 bases are shared with TRBD1. Looked up from germline, CDR1 is MNHNS and CDR2 is SASEGT. V trimming: 5 bases; J trimming: 4 bases; junction bases outside the gene matches: 5. This CDR3 contains 14 residues. CDR3 loop: CASSQDRGGYGYTF. As DNA, the CDR3 is TGTGCCAGCAGTCAGGACAGGGGAGGCTATGGCTACACCTTC.

This clone was counted only a few times. The gene calls are TRBV19 and TRBJ2-2; D unresolved. Between the trimmed V and J ends, which lost 7 bases and 1 base, there was a span of 7 bases. The CDR3 contains 13 residues. CDR1 and CDR2 (germline): LNHDA, SQIVND (reference sequence). CDR3 bases: TGTGCCAGTAATCCAGGGAACACCGGGGAGCTGTTTTTT. Translating it yields CASNPGNTGELFF.

The chain uses TRBV30 and TRBJ1-1; 9 nucleotides align to TRBD1. Germline CDR1 GTSNPN, CDR2 SVGIG (reference sequence). Unmatched junction bases numbered 10, after V lost 4 bases and J lost 1 base. The CDR3 consists of 16 residues. CDR3 in amino acids: CAWMGSRDRANTEAFF. CDR3 nucleotides: TGTGCCTGGATGGGCTCGAGGGACAGGGCGAACACTGAAGCTTTCTTT.

The chain recombines TRBV29-1 with TRBJ1-1, with D uncertain. This CDR3 region has 12 residues. The ends were cut back, 7 bases at V and 4 bases at J, with 13 bases in the middle. Germline V gene sequence: CDR1 SQVTM, CDR2 ANQGSEA. DNA for the CDR3: TGCAGCGCTGAGACGGGAAGCACTGAAGCTTTCTTT. It codes for CSAETGSTEAFF.

The chain is built from TRBV5-8 and TRBJ2-7; perhaps TRBD1 as D (6 bases). V lost 4 bases to trimming and J lost 2 bases, with 10 bases between them. In germline, CDR1 is SGHTS, CDR2 YDEGEE. This CDR3 has 13 amino acids. CDR3 bases: TGTGCCAGCAGCCTAGGGGGACCCTACGAGCAGTACTTC. Amino acids: CASSLGGPYEQYF.

The CDR3 is CASSDRSPYEQYF. The CDR3 DNA reads as TGTGCCAGCAGTGACCGAAGCCCATACGAGCAGTACTTC. The rearrangement uses TRBV2 and TRBJ2-7; D gene uncertain. V gave up 3 bases and J gave up 4 bases, with 10 bases separating them. Germline-derived CDR1 and CDR2 are SNHLY and FYNNEI. The CDR3 length is 13 residues.

The genes are TRBV6-1 and TRBJ1-1; unclear D gene. Trimming removed 1 base from V and 4 bases from J, with 7 bases in between. This CDR3 contains 13 residues. The germline V gene encodes CDR1 MNHNS and CDR2 SASEGT. The CDR3 here is CASSEVSGTEAFF. The CDR3 bases are TGTGCCAGCAGTGAAGTGTCCGGCACTGAAGCTTTCTTT.

The rearrangement uses TRBV7-2 and TRBJ2-5; 9 bases agree with TRBD2. From germline, CDR1 is SGHTA and CDR2 FQGNSA. The CDR3 consists of 16 residues. The trim removed 2 bases at V and 5 bases at J, leaving 9 bases unmatched. The CDR3 spells CASSLSAGGPYETQYF. DNA of the CDR3: TGTGCCAGCAGCTTATCGGCGGGAGGGCCTTACGAGACCCAGTACTTC.

The rearrangement uses TRBV19 and TRBJ2-2; TRBD1 matches at 11 bases. The ends lost 3 bases at V and 4 bases at J; junction bases unmatched: 1. CDR1 is LNHDA and CDR2 is SQIVND in the germline V gene (reference sequence). This CDR3 has 15 amino acids. The CDR3 spells CASSMGQGGTGELFF. CDR3 in DNA: TGTGCCAGTAGTATGGGACAGGGGGGCACCGGGGAGCTGTTTTTT.